A single sample is the source of the 6 T cell receptor beta chains below, sequenced in a study of blood T cell repertoires in COVID-19. Generated by immunoSEQ multiplex PCR, the TCRdb table keeps only in-frame clones and is missing some. The sample holds tens of thousands of clones, around 90% seen once. The sample taken for sequencing was peripheral blood. Receptors originate from a man aged 50 or older with active COVID-19.

V is TRBV19 and J is TRBJ2-4; 11 bases align to TRBD2. The germline V gene encodes CDR1 LNHDA and CDR2 SQIVND (reference sequence). The J segment lost 3 bases and the V segment lost 9 bases, leaving 10 bases of the junction unmatched. The CDR3 spans 16 residues. The CDR3 is CARTSGTGVGKNIQYF. CDR3 nucleotides: TGTGCCAGGACTAGCGGGACGGGTGTCGGCAAAAACATTCAGTACTTC.

The chain couples TRBV18 to TRBJ2-7, with a possible D match to TRBD1 (6 bases). There are 14 residues in the CDR3. CDR1 and CDR2 (germline): KGHSH, LQKENI. V was pared by 4 bases and J by 2 bases, with 12 bases between. Here the CDR3 DNA reads TGTGCCAGCTCACGAGGTGGACAGACCTACGAGCAGTACTTC. Protein product: CASSRGGQTYEQYF.

This chain joins TRBV4-3 and TRBJ1-2; D unresolved. This CDR3 spans 15 amino acids. The ends were cut back, 1 base at V and 1 base at J, with 10 bases in the middle. Germline V gene data show CDR1 as LGHNA and CDR2 as YSLEER. The DNA of the CDR3 is TGCGCCAGCAGCCAAGTTTACCAGGATAACTATGGCTACACCTTC. Translated, it gives CASSQVYQDNYGYTF.

The chain recombines TRBV7-9 with TRBJ1-2; 9 bases align to TRBD1. The germline V gene encodes CDR1 SEHNR and CDR2 FQNEAQ (reference sequence). The CDR3 extends over 14 amino acids. The V and J ends lost 4 bases and 5 bases, in that order; junction bases with no gene match: 5. CDR3 in DNA: TGTGCCAGCAGCTCCCCGGGACAGGGATATGGCTACACCTTC. Protein: CASSSPGQGYGYTF.

The chain combines TRBV9 with TRBJ1-6; D is possibly TRBD1 (5 bases). The CDR3 runs to 17 residues. The V end lost 4 bases, the J end lost 7 bases, and 21 bases lay between the germline ends. The germline gives CDR1 SGDLS, CDR2 YYNGEE. CDR3 coding DNA: TGTGCCAGCAGCCGAGGAGGGGCAACAAGCCTAAATTCACCCCTCCACTTT. Its protein is CASSRGGATSLNSPLHF. Complete variable domain (other parts from reference TRBV9 and TRBJ1-6): DSGVTQTPKHLITATGQRVTLRCSPRSGDLSVYWYQQSLDQGLQFLIQYYNGEERAKGNILERFSAQQFPDLHSELNLSSLELGDSALYFCASSRGGATSLNSPLHFGNGTRLTVT.

V and J are TRBV6-5 and TRBJ2-2; a possible D gene is TRBD1 (5 bases). Germline values: CDR1 MNHEY, CDR2 SVGAGI. The CDR3 runs 14 residues. Between the trimmed V and J ends, which lost 7 bases and 1 base, there was a span of 10 bases. CDR3 protein: CASTPGWNTGELFF. The CDR3 bases are TGTGCCAGCACCCCAGGGTGGAACACCGGGGAGCTGTTTTTT.